This entry lists 7 T cell receptor beta chains sequenced from one sample in a study of PD-L1 blockade in urothelial cancer. The time point denotes: pretreatment peripheral blood. Only in-frame clones appear in the TCRdb table, and some are missing; sequencing was by immunoSEQ multiplex PCR. This sample carries about 55,000 clones, roughly 82% of them seen once, and the ten largest clones take roughly 1.4%. Here the sequenced sample was PBMCs, taken around atezolizumab (anti-PD-L1) treatment. Every receptor here comes from a man aged 50 to 60 with urothelial cancer.

V is TRBV5-1 and J is TRBJ2-5, with D possibly matching TRBD2 (6 bases). Germline CDR1 is SGHRS and CDR2 is YFSETQ. Trimming shortened V by 3 bases and J by 2 bases, and 8 bases separated the two germline ends. The CDR3 loop spans 13 amino acids. CDR3 coding DNA: TGCGCCAGCAGCTCCGGGACTCAAGAGACCCAGTACTTC. It yields the protein CASSSGTQETQYF.

The chain recombines TRBV5-6 with TRBJ1-2; a weak D match, TRBD1 (5 bases). Germline assignment: CDR1 SGHDT and CDR2 YYEEEE. This CDR3 comprises 17 residues. V was shortened by 1 base and J by 0 bases, with 16 bases between the two germline ends. The CDR3 loop reads CASSLSRLGPSNYGYTF. CDR3 DNA sequence: TGTGCCAGCAGCTTGTCTCGTCTGGGGCCCTCTAACTATGGCTACACCTTC.

This clone has more than one count but fewer than ten. The chain has TRBV5-8 and TRBJ2-3; 8 bases fit TRBD2. The CDR3 runs 15 residues. V lost 4 bases to trimming and J lost 3 bases; unmatched junction nucleotides: 7. Germline-derived CDR1 and CDR2 are SGHTS and YDEGEE. CDR3 residues: CASSLGGANTDTQYF. In nucleotides, the CDR3 is TGTGCCAGCAGCCTCGGGGGGGCCAATACAGATACGCAGTATTTT.

The V gene is TRBV11-2, the J gene TRBJ2-4; 8 bases are shared with TRBD1. Germline CDR1 and CDR2: SGHAT and FQNNGV. The CDR3 loop spans 17 amino acids. Trimming removed 3 bases from V and 15 bases from J; junction bases left unmatched: 22. Here the CDR3 DNA reads TGTGCCAGCAGCTTTCCGGTCGCAGGGGGCCCCCCGAAAGCTGCGTACTTC. This codes for CASSFPVAGGPPKAAYF.

The chain uses TRBV5-1 and TRBJ2-2; D unresolved. The germline CDR1 and CDR2 sequences are SGHRS and YFSETQ. The CDR3 spans 16 residues. Trimming pared 4 bases from V and 2 bases from J, leaving 15 bases between. CDR3 coding DNA: TGCGCCAGCAGCCCGGCTGCGACACCAAACACCGGGGAGCTGTTTTTT. Translated, it gives CASSPAATPNTGELFF.

This chain joins TRBV28 and TRBJ1-4, with 8 bases matching TRBD1. The CDR3 covers 15 residues. V was clipped by 6 bases and J by 6 bases; unmatched bases: 9. Germline lookup yields CDR1 MDHEN and CDR2 SYDVKM. This CDR3 reads CASRGQGNFHEKLFF. CDR3 DNA: TGTGCCAGCAGAGGACAGGGTAACTTTCATGAAAAACTGTTTTTT.

The V and J genes are TRBV27 and TRBJ1-2; 7 bases line up with TRBD1. This CDR3 spans 13 amino acids. V dropped 5 bases and J dropped 6; count of bases not matched to a gene: 6. In germline, CDR1 is MNHEY, CDR2 SMNVEV (reference sequence). The CDR3 here is CASSIGGSDGYTF. The CDR3 coding sequence is TGTGCCAGCAGTATAGGGGGCAGCGATGGCTACACCTTC.